A single sample gave rise to the 24 T cell receptor beta chains below, sequenced in a study of blood T cell repertoires in COVID-19 (dated by TCRdb to the early 2020s). Receptor amplification or capture employed the immunoSEQ multiplex PCR assay. The table comes from immuneACCESS by way of TCRdb, which keeps in-frame sequences with V and J called. Part of the clones is missing from these tables; in studies checked, under half for an unresolved V gene and the rest for unknown reasons. The sample data list fewer than 20,000 clones, and roughly 87% of these were observed just once. In total, the top ten clones hold 10% of the sample. Sequenced: peripheral blood. These receptors were collected from an elderly man with acute or convalescent COVID-19.

This sequence joins TRBV19 and TRBJ2-6, with D possibly TRBD1 on 6 matching bases. The V gene's germline CDR1 is LNHDA and CDR2 SQIVND (reference sequence). CDR3 size: 16 residues. With 4 bases removed from V and 0 bases from J, the gap between germline ends came to 10 bases. CDR3: CASSRGQFSGANVLTF. The CDR3 bases are TGTGCCAGTAGTAGAGGACAGTTCTCTGGGGCCAACGTCCTGACTTTC. Full variable domain (outside the CDR3, taken from reference TRBV19 and TRBJ2-6): DGGITQSPKYLFRKEGQNVTLSCEQNLNHDAMYWYRQDPGQGLRLIYYSQIVNDFQKGDIAEGYSVSREKKESFPLTVTSAQKNPTAFYLCASSRGQFSGANVLTFGAGSRLTVL.

The chain uses TRBV3-1 (or the pseudogene TRBV3-2) and TRBJ1-1; 10 bases fit TRBD1. The junction had 2 bases not matched to a gene; V was cut back by 1 base and J by 6 bases. The CDR3 is 14 residues long. Germline CDR1 and CDR2: LGHDT and YNNKEL (reference sequence). The CDR3 DNA follows: TGTGCCAGCAGCCAAGTAGGGACAGGGGCTGAAGCTTTCTTT. Translation: CASSQVGTGAEAFF.

This sequence joins TRBV19 and TRBJ1-3, with 7 nucleotides matching TRBD1. This CDR3 spans 14 amino acids. CDR1 is LNHDA, CDR2 SQIVND, per germline (reference sequence). The V segment lost 5 bases and the J segment 0 bases; nucleotides outside the gene matches: 1. The CDR3 nucleotides read TGTGCCAGTAGTGGACAGGTCTCTGGAAACACCATATATTTT. Its translation is CASSGQVSGNTIYF.

The chain uses TRBV10-1 and TRBJ2-1; 9 bases are shared with TRBD1. Germline CDR1 reads WNHNN; CDR2 reads SYGVQD (reference sequence). The V gene end was trimmed by 7 bases and the J gene end by 4 bases; junction bases not matched to a gene: 5. The CDR3 has 14 amino acids. The CDR3 here is CASTSGQGYNEQFF. In DNA form, the CDR3 reads TGCGCCAGCACCTCGGGACAGGGTTACAATGAGCAGTTCTTC.

This clone occurred a few times. The chain uses TRBV2 and TRBJ1-2; TRBD1 is a possible D gene (5 bases). Trimming stripped 3 bases from V and 4 bases from J, with 9 bases between. Germline V CDR1 and CDR2: SNHLY, FYNNEI. The CDR3 contains 13 residues. As DNA, the CDR3 is TGTGCCAGCAGTGAGTTGGGGGGCTATGGCTACACCTTC. Amino acids: CASSELGGYGYTF. The variable domain in full, with the rest retrieved from reference TRBV2 and TRBJ1-2, is EPEVTQTPSHQVTQMGQEVILRCVPISNHLYFYWYRQILGQKVEFLVSFYNNEISEKSEIFDDQFSVERPDGSNFTLKIRSTKLEDSAMYFCASSELGGYGYTFGSGTRLTVV.

The chain joins TRBV3-1 (or the pseudogene TRBV3-2) to TRBJ1-2, with 7 bases lining up with TRBD1. The CDR3 is 13 residues long. The junction had 3 bases not matched to a gene; V was cut back by 4 bases and J by 4 bases. The germline CDR1 and CDR2 sequences are LGHDT and YNNKEL (reference sequence). The DNA of the CDR3 is TGTGCCAGCAGCCCCCACAGGGGCTATGGCTACACCTTC. Encoded protein: CASSPHRGYGYTF.

V usage is TRBV7-3 and J usage is TRBJ2-2; 9 positions match TRBD2. Germline CDR1 and CDR2: SGHTA and FQGTGA. The CDR3 is 14 amino acids. Trimming at V came to 8 bases and at J to 4 bases, leaving 5 bases not matched to a gene. The CDR3 spells CASRREGPTGELFF. For the CDR3, the DNA is TGTGCCAGCCGGCGGGAGGGCCCCACCGGGGAGCTGTTTTTT.

The rearrangement joins TRBV6-1 to TRBJ1-1; 7 positions match TRBD1. With 5 bases clipped from V and 4 bases from J, the junction kept 7 bases outside the gene matches. Looked up from germline, CDR1 is MNHNS and CDR2 is SASEGT. The CDR3 totals 14 residues. CDR3 loop: CASSPQGGRTEAFF. The CDR3 coding sequence is TGTGCCAGCAGTCCTCAGGGGGGACGCACTGAAGCTTTCTTT.

V gene TRBV3-1 (or the pseudogene TRBV3-2) combines with J gene TRBJ2-2, with D unresolved. The CDR3 length is 14 residues. The germline CDR1 and CDR2 sequences are LGHDT and YNNKEL (reference sequence). V was cut by 5 bases and J by 5 bases, with 12 bases left in between. The CDR3 coding sequence is TGTGCCAGCAGCTCCGGGTTCCCGACCGGGGAGCTGTTTTTT. It translates to CASSSGFPTGELFF.

This clone was observed a handful of times. The chain recombines TRBV2 with TRBJ1-1; the D gene is possibly TRBD1 (5 bases). Germline-derived CDR1 and CDR2 are SNHLY and FYNNEI. The CDR3 covers 12 residues. V shed 7 bases and J shed 1 base, with 7 bases lying between them. In DNA form, the CDR3 reads TGTGCCAGCATCAGGGCGAACACTGAAGCTTTCTTT. This gives the protein CASIRANTEAFF.

The chain employs TRBV19 and TRBJ1-1; 7 bases match TRBD1. This CDR3 is 18 amino acids long. Germline CDR1 LNHDA, CDR2 SQIVND (reference sequence). The ends lost 4 bases at V and 1 base at J; junction bases unmatched: 15. This CDR3 reads CASSRGAGRQGGNTEAFF. As DNA, the CDR3 is TGTGCCAGTAGTAGGGGGGCCGGCCGACAGGGAGGGAACACTGAAGCTTTCTTT.

J is TRBJ2-1 and V is TRBV7-8; 8 nucleotides agree with TRBD1. The germline CDR1 and CDR2 sequences are SGHVS and FQNEAQ. Trimming cost V 5 bases and J 7 bases; bases outside gene matches: 10. This CDR3 region has 15 residues. The CDR3 loop reads CASSPRDRYRNEQFF. The CDR3 region has the DNA TGTGCCAGCAGCCCTAGGGACAGGTATCGGAATGAGCAGTTCTTC.

The chain joins TRBV19 to TRBJ2-7, with TRBD1 matching 7 bases. Germline V gene lookup returns CDR1 LNHDA and CDR2 SQIVND (reference sequence). The CDR3 has 15 amino acids. After removal of 1 base from V and 3 bases from J, the junction contained 6 bases not matched to a gene. In DNA form, the CDR3 reads TGTGCCAGTAGTATAGGACAGGGAAACTTCTACGAGCAGTACTTC. Its translation is CASSIGQGNFYEQYF. The variable domain in full, completed from reference TRBV19 and TRBJ2-7, reads DGGITQSPKYLFRKEGQNVTLSCEQNLNHDAMYWYRQDPGQGLRLIYYSQIVNDFQKGDIAEGYSVSREKKESFPLTVTSAQKNPTAFYLCASSIGQGNFYEQYFGPGTRLTVT.

The chain couples TRBV3-1 (or the pseudogene TRBV3-2) to TRBJ1-2; D might be TRBD1 (6 bases). This CDR3 has 15 residues. The germline V gene encodes CDR1 LGHDT and CDR2 YNNKEL (reference sequence). Trimming pared 0 bases from V and 3 bases from J, leaving 11 bases between. In DNA form, the CDR3 reads TGTGCCAGCAGCCAAGATCCCCCAGGGGACTATGGCTACACCTTC. Translating gives CASSQDPPGDYGYTF.

The chain uses TRBV2 and TRBJ2-1; 7 bases match TRBD1. V lost 5 bases to trimming and J lost 0 bases; unmatched junction nucleotides: 4. Germline V CDR1 and CDR2: SNHLY, FYNNEI. This CDR3 contains 15 residues. The CDR3 spells CASSRQGSSYNEQFF. The CDR3 DNA follows: TGTGCCAGCAGTCGACAGGGAAGCTCCTACAATGAGCAGTTCTTC. The full variable domain, rest sourced from reference TRBV2 and TRBJ2-1, is EPEVTQTPSHQVTQMGQEVILRCVPISNHLYFYWYRQILGQKVEFLVSFYNNEISEKSEIFDDQFSVERPDGSNFTLKIRSTKLEDSAMYFCASSRQGSSYNEQFFGPGTRLTVL.

The chain is built from TRBV30 and TRBJ1-4; no firm D call. Germline lookup yields CDR1 GTSNPN and CDR2 SVGIG (reference sequence). V lost 0 bases to trimming and J lost 0 bases, with 8 bases between them. The CDR3 is 15 residues long. As DNA, the CDR3 is TGTGCCTGGAGTGTAACTCTTCCAACTAATGAAAAACTGTTTTTT. Its translation is CAWSVTLPTNEKLFF.

V gene TRBV30 combines with J gene TRBJ2-4, with 12 bases fitting TRBD1. V was clipped by 5 bases and J by 8 bases; unmatched bases: 7. The CDR3 is 14 residues long. Germline CDR1 reads GTSNPN; CDR2 reads SVGIG (reference sequence). The chain's CDR3 is CAWGPGQGAHIQYF. The CDR3 coding sequence is TGTGCCTGGGGCCCGGGACAGGGGGCACACATTCAGTACTTC.

The chain uses TRBV19 and TRBJ1-2; possibly TRBD1 for D (5 bases). Germline values: CDR1 LNHDA, CDR2 SQIVND (reference sequence). This CDR3 is built from 14 residues. V lost 5 bases to trimming and J lost 0 bases, with 10 bases between them. CDR3 nucleotide sequence: TGTGCCAGTAGTCTACAGGCAGCTAACTATGGCTACACCTTC. It is translated as CASSLQAANYGYTF.

The V and J genes are TRBV9 and TRBJ2-2; 8 bases fit TRBD1. This CDR3 spans 16 amino acids. The J segment lost 4 bases and the V segment lost 0 bases, leaving 5 bases of the junction unmatched. The germline CDR1 and CDR2 sequences are SGDLS and YYNGEE. The CDR3 region has the DNA TGTGCCAGCAGCGTAGGGACAGGGTTCTTCACCGGGGAGCTGTTTTTT. It codes for CASSVGTGFFTGELFF.

V is TRBV24-1 and J is TRBJ2-5; 8 nucleotides match TRBD1. Germline trimming cut 4 bases from V and 5 bases from J; bases unmatched to any gene: 8. Germline loops: CDR1 KGHDR, CDR2 SFDVKD. The CDR3 sequence is 15 residues long. CDR3 DNA: TGTGCCACCAGTGACGGGACAGGAATGCAGGAGACCCAGTACTTC. Protein: CATSDGTGMQETQYF.

V usage is TRBV11-1 and J usage is TRBJ1-6; TRBD1 matches at 7 bases. In germline, CDR1 is SGHAT, CDR2 FQDESV (reference sequence). This CDR3 is 16 amino acids long. V lost 1 base to trimming and J lost 7 bases; unmatched junction nucleotides: 7. This chain's CDR3 is CASSLVAGQRNSPLHF. The CDR3, as DNA: TGTGCCAGCAGCTTAGTTGCGGGACAGCGGAATTCACCCCTCCACTTT.

The chain combines TRBV6-1 with TRBJ1-5; tentative D call: TRBD1 (6 bases). The germline CDR1 and CDR2 sequences are MNHNS and SASEGT. The V gene lost 4 bases and the J gene lost 0 bases, with 16 bases spanning the gap. This CDR3 has 17 residues. The chain's CDR3 is CASSAKGRGISNQPQHF. For the CDR3, the DNA is TGTGCCAGCAGTGCCAAGGGTAGGGGGATTAGCAATCAGCCCCAGCATTTT.

V usage is TRBV25-1 and J usage is TRBJ1-6, with 9 bases that match TRBD1. V was clipped by 4 bases and J by 9 bases; unmatched bases: 7. Germline assignment: CDR1 MGHDK and CDR2 SYGVNS. The CDR3 is 15 residues long. The CDR3 DNA sequence: TGTGCCAGCAGTGCCTCGGGACAGGGACGTTCACCCCTCCACTTT. Protein sequence: CASSASGQGRSPLHF. The full variable domain, its missing parts supplied by reference TRBV25-1 and TRBJ1-6, is EADIYQTPRYLVIGTGKKITLECSQTMGHDKMYWYQQDPGMELHLIHYSYGVNSTEKGDLSSESTVSRIRTEHFPLTLESARPSHTSQYLCASSASGQGRSPLHFGNGTRLTVT.

V is TRBV18 and J is TRBJ1-1, with TRBD1 identical over 10 bases. CDR1 KGHSH and CDR2 LQKENI come from the germline V gene. There are 14 residues in the CDR3. The trim removed 4 bases at V and 6 bases at J, leaving 5 bases unmatched. The CDR3: CASSLGQGEPEAFF. The CDR3 bases are TGTGCCAGCTCACTCGGACAGGGGGAGCCTGAAGCTTTCTTT.